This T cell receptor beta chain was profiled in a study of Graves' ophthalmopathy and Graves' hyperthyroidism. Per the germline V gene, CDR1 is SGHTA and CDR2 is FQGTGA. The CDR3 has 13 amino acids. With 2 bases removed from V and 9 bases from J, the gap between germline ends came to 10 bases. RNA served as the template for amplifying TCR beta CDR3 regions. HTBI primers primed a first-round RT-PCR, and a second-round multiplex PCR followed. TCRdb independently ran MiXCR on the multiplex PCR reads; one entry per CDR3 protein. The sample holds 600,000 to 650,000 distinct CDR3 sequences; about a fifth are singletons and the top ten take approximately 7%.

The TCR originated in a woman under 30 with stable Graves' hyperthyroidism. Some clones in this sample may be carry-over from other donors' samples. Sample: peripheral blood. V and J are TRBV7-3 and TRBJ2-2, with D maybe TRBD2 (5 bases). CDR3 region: CASSLSPGRELFF. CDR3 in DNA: TGTGCCAGCAGCTTATCCCCGGGGAGGGAGCTGTTTTTT.